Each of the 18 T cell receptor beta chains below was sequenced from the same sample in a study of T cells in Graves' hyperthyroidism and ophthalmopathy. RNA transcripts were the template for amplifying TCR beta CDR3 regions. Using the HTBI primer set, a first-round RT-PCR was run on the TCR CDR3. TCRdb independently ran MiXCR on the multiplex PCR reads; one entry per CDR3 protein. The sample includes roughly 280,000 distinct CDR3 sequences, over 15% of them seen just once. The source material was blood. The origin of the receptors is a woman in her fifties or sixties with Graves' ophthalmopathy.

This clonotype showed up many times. The chain's CDR3 is CASTPEGGRNTIYF. In nucleotides, the CDR3 is TGTGCCAGCACCCCGGAAGGGGGGAGAAACACCATATATTTT. V and J are TRBV7-2 and TRBJ1-3; perhaps TRBD1 as D (6 bases). V was clipped by 7 bases and J by 5 bases, with 15 bases between them. From germline, CDR1 is SGHTA and CDR2 FQGNSA. The CDR3 totals 14 residues.

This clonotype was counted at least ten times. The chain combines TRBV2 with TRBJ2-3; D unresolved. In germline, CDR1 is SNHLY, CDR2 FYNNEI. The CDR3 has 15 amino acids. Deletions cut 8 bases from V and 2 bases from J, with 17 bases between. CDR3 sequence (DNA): TGTGCCAGCCACTGGACCCCCCCTCCCACAGATACGCAGTATTTT. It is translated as CASHWTPPPTDTQYF.

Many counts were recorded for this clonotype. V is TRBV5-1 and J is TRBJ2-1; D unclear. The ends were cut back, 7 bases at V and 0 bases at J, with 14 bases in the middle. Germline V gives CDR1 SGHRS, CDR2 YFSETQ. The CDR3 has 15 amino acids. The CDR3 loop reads CASFTRSSSYNEQFF. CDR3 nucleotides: TGCGCCAGCTTCACTCGGAGTAGCTCCTACAATGAGCAGTTCTTC.

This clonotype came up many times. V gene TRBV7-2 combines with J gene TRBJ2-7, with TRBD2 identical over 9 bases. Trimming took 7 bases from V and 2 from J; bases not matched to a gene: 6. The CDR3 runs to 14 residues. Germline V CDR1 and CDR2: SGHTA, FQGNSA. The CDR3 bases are TGTGCCAGCATGTTAGCGGGAGTCACCTACGAGCAGTACTTC. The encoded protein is CASMLAGVTYEQYF.

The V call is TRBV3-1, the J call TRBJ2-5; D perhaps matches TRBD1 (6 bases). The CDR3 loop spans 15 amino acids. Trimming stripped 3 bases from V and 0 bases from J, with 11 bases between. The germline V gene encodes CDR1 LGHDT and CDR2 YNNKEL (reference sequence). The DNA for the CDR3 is TGTGCCAGCAGCCACGGGACACCGTACCAAGAGACCCAGTACTTC. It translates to CASSHGTPYQETQYF.

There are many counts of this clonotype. The CDR3 here is CASSPLYRGGNEKLFF. CDR3 in DNA: TGTGCCAGCAGCCCCCTTTACAGGGGCGGGAATGAAAAACTGTTTTTT. The V gene is TRBV6-1, the J gene TRBJ1-4; 7 bases match TRBD1. The CDR3 is 16 amino acids. J gave up 5 bases and V 6 bases, and 12 bases lay outside the gene matches. Germline V gene sequence: CDR1 MNHNS, CDR2 SASEGT.

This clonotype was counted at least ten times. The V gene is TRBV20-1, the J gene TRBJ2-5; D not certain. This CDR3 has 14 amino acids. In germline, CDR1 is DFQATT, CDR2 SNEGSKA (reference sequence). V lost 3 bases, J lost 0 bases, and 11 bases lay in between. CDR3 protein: CSARKVEYQETQYF. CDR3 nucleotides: TGCAGTGCTAGGAAGGTAGAGTACCAAGAGACCCAGTACTTC.

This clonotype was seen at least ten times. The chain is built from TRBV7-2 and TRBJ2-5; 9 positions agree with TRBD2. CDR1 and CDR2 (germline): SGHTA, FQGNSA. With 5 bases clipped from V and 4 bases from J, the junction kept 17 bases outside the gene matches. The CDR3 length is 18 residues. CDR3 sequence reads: CASSPRTVAGGVGETQYF. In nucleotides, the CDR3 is TGTGCCAGCAGCCCTCGGACGGTGGCGGGGGGGGTGGGAGAGACCCAGTACTTC.

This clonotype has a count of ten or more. CDR3 nucleotides: TGTGCCAGCAGTGGAGGGTGGAATGAGCAGTTCTTC. The encoded protein is CASSGGWNEQFF. V is TRBV28 and J is TRBJ2-1, with D tentatively TRBD2 (6 bases). V lost 5 bases to trimming and J lost 7 bases, with 9 bases between them. Germline V gives CDR1 MDHEN, CDR2 SYDVKM. CDR3 length equals 12 residues.

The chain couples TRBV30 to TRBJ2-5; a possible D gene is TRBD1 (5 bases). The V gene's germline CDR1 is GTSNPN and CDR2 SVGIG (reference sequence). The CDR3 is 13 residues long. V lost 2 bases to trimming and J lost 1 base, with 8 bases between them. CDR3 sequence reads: CAWSSGSQETQYF. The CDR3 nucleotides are TGTGCCTGGAGTTCAGGGTCCCAAGAGACCCAGTACTTC.

The CDR3 is CASSVEATGVPQHF. The DNA for the CDR3 is TGTGCCAGCAGCGTAGAAGCGACAGGGGTTCCCCAGCATTTT. The chain is built from TRBV9 and TRBJ1-5; 8 bases match TRBD1. Germline lookup yields CDR1 SGDLS and CDR2 YYNGEE. With 0 bases clipped from V and 10 bases from J, the junction kept 6 bases outside the gene matches. CDR3 size: 14 residues.

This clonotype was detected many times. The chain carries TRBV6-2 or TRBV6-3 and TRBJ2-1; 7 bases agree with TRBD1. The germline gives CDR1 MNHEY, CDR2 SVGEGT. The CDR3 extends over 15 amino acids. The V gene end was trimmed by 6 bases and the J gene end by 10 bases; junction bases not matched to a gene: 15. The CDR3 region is CASSILRDRPQEQFF. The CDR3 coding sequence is TGTGCCAGCAGCATACTACGGGACAGACCTCAGGAGCAGTTCTTC.

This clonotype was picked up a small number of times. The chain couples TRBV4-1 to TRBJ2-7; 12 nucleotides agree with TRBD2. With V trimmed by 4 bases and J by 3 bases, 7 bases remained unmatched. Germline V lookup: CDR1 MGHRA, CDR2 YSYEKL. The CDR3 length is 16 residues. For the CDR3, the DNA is TGCGCCAGCAGCCCGCTAGGACTAGCGGGAAGCTACGAGCAGTACTTC. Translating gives CASSPLGLAGSYEQYF.

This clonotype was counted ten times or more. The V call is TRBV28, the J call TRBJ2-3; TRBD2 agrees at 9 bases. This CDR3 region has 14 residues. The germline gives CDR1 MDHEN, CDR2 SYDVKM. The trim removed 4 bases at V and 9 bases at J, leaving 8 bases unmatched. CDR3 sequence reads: CASSSSSGIRTQYF. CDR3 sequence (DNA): TGTGCCAGCAGTTCGTCTAGCGGGATTCGAACGCAGTATTTT.

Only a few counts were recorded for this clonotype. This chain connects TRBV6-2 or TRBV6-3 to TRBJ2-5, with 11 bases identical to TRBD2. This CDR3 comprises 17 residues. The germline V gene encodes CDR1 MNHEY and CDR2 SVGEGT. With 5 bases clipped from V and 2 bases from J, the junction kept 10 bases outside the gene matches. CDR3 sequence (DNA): TGTGCCAGCAGTCCAACCCTAGCGGGAGGCTTACAAGAGACCCAGTACTTC. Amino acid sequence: CASSPTLAGGLQETQYF.

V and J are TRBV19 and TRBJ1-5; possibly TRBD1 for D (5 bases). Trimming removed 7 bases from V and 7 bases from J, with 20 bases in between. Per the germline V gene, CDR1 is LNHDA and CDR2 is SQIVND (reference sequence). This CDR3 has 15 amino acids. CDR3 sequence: CASIGGAGTWQPQHF. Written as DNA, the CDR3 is TGTGCCAGTATAGGCGGGGCAGGGACGTGGCAGCCCCAGCATTTT.

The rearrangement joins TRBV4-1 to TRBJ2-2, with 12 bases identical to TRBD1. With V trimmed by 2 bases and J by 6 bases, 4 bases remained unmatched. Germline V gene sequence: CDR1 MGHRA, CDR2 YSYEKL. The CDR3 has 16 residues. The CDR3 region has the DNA TGCGCCAGCAGCCAACTCGGGACAGGGGGCCCCGGGGAGCTGTTTTTT. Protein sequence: CASSQLGTGGPGELFF.

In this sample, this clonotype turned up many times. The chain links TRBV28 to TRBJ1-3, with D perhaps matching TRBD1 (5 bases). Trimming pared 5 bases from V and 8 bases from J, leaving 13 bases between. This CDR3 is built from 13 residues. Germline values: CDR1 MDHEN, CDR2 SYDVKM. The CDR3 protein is CASSPPGRDTIYF. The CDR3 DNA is TGTGCCAGCAGTCCCCCGGGGCGAGACACCATATATTTT.